Listed below are T cell receptor beta chains from one sample, sequenced in a study of human T cells and chemical hapten exposure. One entry per CDR3 protein results from TCRdb running MiXCR on the RACE reads. This sample carries around 35,000 distinct CDR3 sequences, approximately 5.5% of them seen once, and the ten largest clones take over 10%. The sample taken for sequencing was whole blood. These receptors originate from a human donor in good health. Some clones in this sample may be carry-over from other donors' samples. CDR3s leave out the opening cysteine and the closing phenylalanine or tryptophan.

CDR3: ASSLGDSQETQY
length: 12
J: TRBJ2-5
V: TRBV5-1

CDR3: ASSLAVVPF
length: 9
J: TRBJ1-1
V: TRBV11-2

CDR3: ASSERAASYNNEQF
length: 14
J: TRBJ2-1
V: TRBV2

CDR3: ASSPGRGGEQY
length: 11
J: TRBJ2-7
V: TRBV6-5

CDR3: ASSLKGERRGYGYT
length: 14
J: TRBJ1-2
V: TRBV5-1

CDR3: SVSLPGGPPDTQY
length: 13
J: TRBJ2-3
V: TRBV29-1

CDR3: ASSYMGLAGDTQY
length: 13
J: TRBJ2-3
V: TRBV6-5

CDR3: ASSYTGGNNQPQH
length: 13
J: TRBJ1-5
V: TRBV7-2

CDR3: ASREDRVNTEAF
length: 12
J: TRBJ1-1
V: TRBV6-2/TRBV6-3

CDR3: ASSFGSSGGDYGYT
length: 14
J: TRBJ1-2
V: TRBV5-1

CDR3: ASSWSYEQY
length: 9
J: TRBJ2-7
V: TRBV28

CDR3: ASSYRRLQY
length: 9
J: TRBJ2-4
V: TRBV6-2/TRBV6-3

CDR3: ASSYSGLGAPDNYGYT
length: 16
J: TRBJ1-2
V: TRBV28

CDR3: ASSTLAGGRYNEQF
length: 14
J: TRBJ2-1
V: TRBV6-2/TRBV6-3

CDR3: AISGGGQSSSYEQY
length: 14
J: TRBJ2-7
V: TRBV10-3

CDR3: ASSLGEGDGYT
length: 11
J: TRBJ1-2
V: TRBV7-8

CDR3: ASSLAAAYGYT
length: 11
J: TRBJ1-2
V: TRBV28

CDR3: ASSLLRTASFYEQY
length: 14
J: TRBJ2-7
V: TRBV27

CDR3: ASSHRLRGDFGEQF
length: 14
J: TRBJ2-1
V: TRBV7-8

CDR3: AISAGLTDTDTQY
length: 13
J: TRBJ2-3
V: TRBV10-3

CDR3: ASSPSLNSGANVLT
length: 14
J: TRBJ2-6
V: TRBV18

CDR3: ASSQAAQGYSGNTIY
length: 15
J: TRBJ1-3
V: TRBV4-2

CDR3: ASSLAVGAEAF
length: 11
J: TRBJ1-1
V: TRBV12-3/TRBV12-4

CDR3: ASSSPLAGGPSDTQY
length: 15
J: TRBJ2-3
V: TRBV5-1

CDR3: SARGTSGERLAYEQY
length: 15
J: TRBJ2-7
V: TRBV20-1

CDR3: ASSFGGRASETQY
length: 13
J: TRBJ2-5
V: TRBV12-3/TRBV12-4

CDR3: ASSQQGARETQY
length: 12
J: TRBJ2-5
V: TRBV5-1

CDR3: ATSRDWGDGYT
length: 11
J: TRBJ1-2
V: TRBV15

CDR3: ASSSSSRTEAF
length: 11
J: TRBJ1-1
V: TRBV12-3/TRBV12-4

CDR3: ASGPRRDQPQH
length: 11
J: TRBJ1-5
V: TRBV27

CDR3: ASSSLSGTYTGELF
length: 14
J: TRBJ2-2
V: TRBV7-2

CDR3: ASRPGVSPLH
length: 10
J: TRBJ1-6
V: TRBV12-3/TRBV12-4